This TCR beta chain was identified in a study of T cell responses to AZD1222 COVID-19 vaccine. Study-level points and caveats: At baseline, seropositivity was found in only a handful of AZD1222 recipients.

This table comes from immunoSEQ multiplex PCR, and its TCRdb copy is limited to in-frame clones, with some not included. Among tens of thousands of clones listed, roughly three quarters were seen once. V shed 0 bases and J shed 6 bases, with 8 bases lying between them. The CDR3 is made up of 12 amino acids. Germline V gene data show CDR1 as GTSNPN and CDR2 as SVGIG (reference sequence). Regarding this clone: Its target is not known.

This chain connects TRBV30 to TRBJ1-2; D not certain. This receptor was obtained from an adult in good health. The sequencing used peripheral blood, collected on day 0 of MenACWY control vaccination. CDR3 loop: CAWSVQKDGYTF. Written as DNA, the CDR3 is TGTGCCTGGAGTGTACAGAAAGATGGCTACACCTTC.